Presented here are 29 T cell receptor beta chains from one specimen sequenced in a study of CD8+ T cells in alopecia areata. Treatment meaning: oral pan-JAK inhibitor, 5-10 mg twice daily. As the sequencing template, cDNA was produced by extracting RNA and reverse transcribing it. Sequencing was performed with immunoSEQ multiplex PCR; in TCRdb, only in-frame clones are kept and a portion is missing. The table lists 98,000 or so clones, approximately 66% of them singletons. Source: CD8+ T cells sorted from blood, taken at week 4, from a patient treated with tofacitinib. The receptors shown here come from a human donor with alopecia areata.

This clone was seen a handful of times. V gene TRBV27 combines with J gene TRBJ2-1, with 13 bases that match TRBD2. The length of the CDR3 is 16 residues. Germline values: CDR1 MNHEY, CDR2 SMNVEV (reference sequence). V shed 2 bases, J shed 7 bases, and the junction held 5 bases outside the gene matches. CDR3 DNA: TGTGCCAGCAGTTTAACTAGCGGGAGGGTGTGGAATGAGCAGTTCTTC. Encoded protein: CASSLTSGRVWNEQFF.

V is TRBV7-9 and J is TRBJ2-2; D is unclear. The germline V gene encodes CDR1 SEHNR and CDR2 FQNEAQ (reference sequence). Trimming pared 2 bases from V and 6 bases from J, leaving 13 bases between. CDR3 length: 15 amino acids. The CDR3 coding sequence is TGTGCCAGCAGCTTACCAAACGGCCTGGCCGGGGAGCTGTTTTTT. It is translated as CASSLPNGLAGELFF.

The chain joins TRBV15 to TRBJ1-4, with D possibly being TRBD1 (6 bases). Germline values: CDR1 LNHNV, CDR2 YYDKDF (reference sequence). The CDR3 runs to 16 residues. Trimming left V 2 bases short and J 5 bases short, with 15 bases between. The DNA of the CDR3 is TGTGCCACCAGCAGACCCCAGGGACACGGAAATGAAAAACTGTTTTTT. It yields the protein CATSRPQGHGNEKLFF.

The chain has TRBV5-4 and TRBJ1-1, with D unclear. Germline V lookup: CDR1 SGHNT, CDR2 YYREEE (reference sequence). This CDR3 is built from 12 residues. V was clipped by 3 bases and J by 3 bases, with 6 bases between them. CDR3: CASSYSYTEAFF. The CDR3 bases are TGTGCCAGCAGCTACAGCTACACTGAAGCTTTCTTT. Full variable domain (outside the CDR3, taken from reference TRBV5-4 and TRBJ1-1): ETGVTQSPTHLIKTRGQQVTLRCSSQSGHNTVSWYQQALGQGPQFIFQYYREEENGRGNFPPRFSGLQFPNYSSELNVNALELDDSALYLCASSYSYTEAFFGQGTRLTVV.

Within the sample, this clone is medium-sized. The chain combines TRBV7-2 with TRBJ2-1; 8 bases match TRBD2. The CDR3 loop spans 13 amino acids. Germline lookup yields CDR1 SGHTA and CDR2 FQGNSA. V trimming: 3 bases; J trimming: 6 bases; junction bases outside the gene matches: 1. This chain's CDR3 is CASSFAGGNEQFF. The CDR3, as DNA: TGTGCCAGCAGCTTCGCGGGGGGCAATGAGCAGTTCTTC.

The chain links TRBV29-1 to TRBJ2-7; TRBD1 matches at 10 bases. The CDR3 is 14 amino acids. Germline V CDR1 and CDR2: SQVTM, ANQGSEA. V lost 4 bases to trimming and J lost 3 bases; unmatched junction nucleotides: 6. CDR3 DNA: TGCAGCGTTGTTGACAGGGGGCCAGTCTACGAGCAGTACTTC. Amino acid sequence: CSVVDRGPVYEQYF.

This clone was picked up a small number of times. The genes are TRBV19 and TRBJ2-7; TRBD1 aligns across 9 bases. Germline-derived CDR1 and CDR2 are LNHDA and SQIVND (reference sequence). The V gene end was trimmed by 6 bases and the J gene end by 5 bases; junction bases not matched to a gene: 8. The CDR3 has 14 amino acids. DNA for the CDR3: TGTGCCAGTAGCCGGACAGGGGCTTACGACGAGCAGTACTTC. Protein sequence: CASSRTGAYDEQYF.

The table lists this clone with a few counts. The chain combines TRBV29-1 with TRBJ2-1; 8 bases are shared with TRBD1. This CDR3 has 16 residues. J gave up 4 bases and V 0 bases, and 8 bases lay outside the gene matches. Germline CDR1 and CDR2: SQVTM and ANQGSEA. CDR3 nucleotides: TGCAGCGTTGAAGAAGGACGGACAGGGCTTTACAATGAGCAGTTCTTC. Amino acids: CSVEEGRTGLYNEQFF.

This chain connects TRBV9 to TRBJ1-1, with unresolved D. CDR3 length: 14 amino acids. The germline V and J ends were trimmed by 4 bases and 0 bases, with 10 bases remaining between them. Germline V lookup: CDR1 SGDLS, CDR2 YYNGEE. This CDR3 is CASSRGQVNTEAFF. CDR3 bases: TGTGCCAGCAGCCGCGGGCAGGTGAACACTGAAGCTTTCTTT.

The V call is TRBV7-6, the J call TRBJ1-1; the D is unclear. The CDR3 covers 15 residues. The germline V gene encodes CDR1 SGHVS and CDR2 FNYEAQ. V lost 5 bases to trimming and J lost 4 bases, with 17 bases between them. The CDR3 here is CASSRWEAGTTEAFF. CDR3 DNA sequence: TGTGCCAGCAGCCGATGGGAGGCGGGAACCACTGAAGCTTTCTTT.

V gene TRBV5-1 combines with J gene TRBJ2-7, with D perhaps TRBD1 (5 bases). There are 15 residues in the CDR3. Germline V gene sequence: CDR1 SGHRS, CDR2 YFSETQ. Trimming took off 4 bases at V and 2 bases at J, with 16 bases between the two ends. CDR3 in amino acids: CASSNYSGRAYEQYF. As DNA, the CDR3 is TGCGCCAGCAGCAACTATTCGGGCAGGGCCTACGAGCAGTACTTC.

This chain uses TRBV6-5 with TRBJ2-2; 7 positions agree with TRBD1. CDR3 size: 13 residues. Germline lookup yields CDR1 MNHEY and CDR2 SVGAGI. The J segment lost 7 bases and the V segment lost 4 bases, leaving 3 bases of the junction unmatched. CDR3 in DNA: TGTGCCAGCAGTTTACAGGGGAGCGGGGAGCTGTTTTTT. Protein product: CASSLQGSGELFF.

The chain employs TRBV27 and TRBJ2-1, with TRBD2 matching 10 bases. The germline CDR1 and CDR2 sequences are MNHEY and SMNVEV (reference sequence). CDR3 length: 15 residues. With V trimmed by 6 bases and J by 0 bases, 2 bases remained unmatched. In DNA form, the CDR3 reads TGTGCCAGCAGACTAGCGGGACACTCCTACAATGAGCAGTTCTTC. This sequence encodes CASRLAGHSYNEQFF.

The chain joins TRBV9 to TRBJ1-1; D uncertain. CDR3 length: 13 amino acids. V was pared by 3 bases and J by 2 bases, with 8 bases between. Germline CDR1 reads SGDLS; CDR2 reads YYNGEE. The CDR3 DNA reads TGTGCCAGCAGCGCACTCAGAAACACTGAAGCTTTCTTT. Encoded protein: CASSALRNTEAFF.

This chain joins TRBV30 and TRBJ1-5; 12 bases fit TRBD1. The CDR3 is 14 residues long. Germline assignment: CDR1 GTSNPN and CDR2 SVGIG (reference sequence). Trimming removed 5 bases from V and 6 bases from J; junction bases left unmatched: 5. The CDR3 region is CAWDGTGGTQPQHF. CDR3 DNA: TGTGCCTGGGACGGGACAGGGGGCACTCAGCCCCAGCATTTT.

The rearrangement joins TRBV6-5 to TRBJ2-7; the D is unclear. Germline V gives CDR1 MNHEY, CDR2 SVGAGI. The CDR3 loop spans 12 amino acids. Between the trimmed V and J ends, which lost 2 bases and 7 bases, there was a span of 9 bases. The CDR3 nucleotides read TGTGCCAGCAGTTACGGGCGGCGGGAGCAGTACTTC. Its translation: CASSYGRREQYF.

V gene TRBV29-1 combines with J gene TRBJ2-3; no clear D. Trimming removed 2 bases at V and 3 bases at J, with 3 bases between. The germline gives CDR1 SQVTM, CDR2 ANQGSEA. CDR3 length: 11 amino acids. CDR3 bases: TGCAGCGTTGAACAGACAGATACGCAGTATTTT. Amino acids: CSVEQTDTQYF.

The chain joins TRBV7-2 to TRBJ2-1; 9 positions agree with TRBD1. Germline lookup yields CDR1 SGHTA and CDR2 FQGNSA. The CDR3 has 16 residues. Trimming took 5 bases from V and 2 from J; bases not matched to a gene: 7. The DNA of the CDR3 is TGTGCCAGCAGCCAAGTGGGACAGGGTCCCTACAATGAGCAGTTCTTC. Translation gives CASSQVGQGPYNEQFF.

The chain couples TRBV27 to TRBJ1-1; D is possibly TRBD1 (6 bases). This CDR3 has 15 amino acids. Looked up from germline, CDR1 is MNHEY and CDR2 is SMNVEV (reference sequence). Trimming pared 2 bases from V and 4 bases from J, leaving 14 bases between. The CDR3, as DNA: TGTGCCAGCAGTTTAGGGACACGGGGAAGCACTGAAGCTTTCTTT. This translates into CASSLGTRGSTEAFF.

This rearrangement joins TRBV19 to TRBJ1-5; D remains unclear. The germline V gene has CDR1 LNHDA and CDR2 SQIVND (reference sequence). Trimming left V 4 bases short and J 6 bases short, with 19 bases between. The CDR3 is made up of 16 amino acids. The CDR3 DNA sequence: TGTGCCAGTAGTAATGCTAACGGACGAGCCCCTCAGCCCCAGCATTTT. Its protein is CASSNANGRAPQPQHF.

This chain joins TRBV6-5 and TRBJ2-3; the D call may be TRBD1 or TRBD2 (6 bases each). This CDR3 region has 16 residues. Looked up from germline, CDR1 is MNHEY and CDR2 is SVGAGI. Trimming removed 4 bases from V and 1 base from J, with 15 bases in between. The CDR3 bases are TGTGCCAGCAGTTCCCCGGAGGGGGGAGGCACAGATACGCAGTATTTT. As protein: CASSSPEGGGTDTQYF.

CDR3 sequence reads: CSVDGTDYGYTF. CDR3 nucleotide sequence: TGCAGCGTTGACGGGACAGACTATGGCTACACCTTC. The rearrangement uses TRBV29-1 and TRBJ1-2, with 7 bases lining up with TRBD1. CDR3 length: 12 residues. V shed 3 bases, J shed 3 bases, and the junction held 1 base outside the gene matches. Germline CDR1 and CDR2: SQVTM and ANQGSEA.

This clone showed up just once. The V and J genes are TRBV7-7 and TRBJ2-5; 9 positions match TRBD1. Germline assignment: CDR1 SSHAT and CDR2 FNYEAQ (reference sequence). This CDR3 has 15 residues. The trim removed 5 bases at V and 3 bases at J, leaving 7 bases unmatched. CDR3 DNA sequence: TGTGCCAGCAGCAACCTAAGACAGGGGGAAGAGACCCAGTACTTC. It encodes CASSNLRQGEETQYF. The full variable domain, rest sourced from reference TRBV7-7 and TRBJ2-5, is GAGVSQSPRYKVTKRGQDVTLRCDPISSHATLYWYQQALGQGPEFLTYFNYEAQPDKSGLPSDRFSAERPEGSISTLTIQRTEQRDSAMYRCASSNLRQGEETQYFGPGTRLLVL.

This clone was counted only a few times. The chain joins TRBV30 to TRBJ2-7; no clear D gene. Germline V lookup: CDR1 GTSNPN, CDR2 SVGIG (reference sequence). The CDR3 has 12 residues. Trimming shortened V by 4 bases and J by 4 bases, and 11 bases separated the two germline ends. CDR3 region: CAWNDGLYEQYF. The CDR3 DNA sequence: TGTGCCTGGAACGACGGGTTGTACGAGCAGTACTTC.

The CDR3 region has the DNA TGTGCCAGCAGCCAAGATGTGGGGCTGTATGGCTACACCTTC. Translation gives CASSQDVGLYGYTF. The V and J genes are TRBV14 and TRBJ1-2; D may be TRBD1 (5 bases). Trimming shortened V by 0 bases and J by 5 bases, and 10 bases separated the two germline ends. This CDR3 has 14 amino acids. Germline CDR1 and CDR2: SGHDN and FVKESK. The entire variable domain, with the rest obtained from reference TRBV14 and TRBJ1-2, is as follows: EAGVTQFPSHSVIEKGQTVTLRCDPISGHDNLYWYRRVMGKEIKFLLHFVKESKQDESGMPNNRFLAERTGGTYSTLKVQPAELEDSGVYFCASSQDVGLYGYTFGSGTRLTVV.

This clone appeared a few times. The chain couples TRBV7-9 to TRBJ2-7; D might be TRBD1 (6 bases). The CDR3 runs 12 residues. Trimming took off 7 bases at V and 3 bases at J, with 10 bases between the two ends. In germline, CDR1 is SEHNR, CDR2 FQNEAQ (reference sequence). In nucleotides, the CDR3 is TGTGCCAGCAACCAAGGGGGCTACGAGCAGTACTTC. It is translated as CASNQGGYEQYF.

The CDR3 reads CSVETHTGGYTF. For the CDR3, the DNA is TGCAGCGTTGAAACCCATACGGGGGGCTACACCTTC. This sequence joins TRBV29-1 and TRBJ1-2, with D unresolved. Germline-derived CDR1 and CDR2 are SQVTM and ANQGSEA. Trimming took off 2 bases at V and 8 bases at J, with 12 bases between the two ends. The CDR3 consists of 12 residues.

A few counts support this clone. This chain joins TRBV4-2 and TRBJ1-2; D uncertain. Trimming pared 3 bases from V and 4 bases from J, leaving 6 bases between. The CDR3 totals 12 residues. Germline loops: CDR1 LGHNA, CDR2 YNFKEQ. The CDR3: CASSQDLYGYTF. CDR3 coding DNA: TGTGCCAGCAGCCAGGACCTCTATGGCTACACCTTC.

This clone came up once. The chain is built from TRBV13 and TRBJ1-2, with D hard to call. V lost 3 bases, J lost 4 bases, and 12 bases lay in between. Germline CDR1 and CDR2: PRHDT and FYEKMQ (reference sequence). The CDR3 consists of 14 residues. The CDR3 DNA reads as TGTGCCAGCAGCTTTAGTGACATACTCTATGGCTACACCTTC. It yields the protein CASSFSDILYGYTF. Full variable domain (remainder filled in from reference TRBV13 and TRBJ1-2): AAGVIQSPRHLIKEKRETATLKCYPIPRHDTVYWYQQGPGQDPQFLISFYEKMQSDKGSIPDRFSAQQFSDYHSELNMSSLELGDSALYFCASSFSDILYGYTFGSGTRLTVV.